This T cell receptor beta chain came from a study of blood T cells in healthy people across ages. A second PCR of 7 to 11 cycles used a sample-barcoded 5' primer and a J-beta primer mix. TCRdb processed the 5' RACE reads anew with MiXCR; each CDR3 protein has one entry. This sample has 2 million or so distinct CDR3 sequences, with about 50% found just once. CDR1 is SGHKS and CDR2 is YYEKEE in the germline V gene (reference sequence). The CDR3 is 15 amino acids. The ends lost 2 bases at V and 8 bases at J; junction bases unmatched: 9. This chain joins TRBV5-5 and TRBJ1-4; 7 bases map to TRBD1. The sequence derives from a woman aged 40 to 50 in good health. The specimen was blood. The CDR3 sequence: CASSFGAGGREKLFF. The CDR3 DNA reads as TGTGCCAGCAGCTTTGGGGCAGGGGGACGCGAAAAACTGTTTTTT.